This T cell receptor (beta chain) was identified in a study of T cell responses to AZD1222 COVID-19 vaccine (dated by TCRdb to the early 2020s). The study in broad terms: A total of 230 to 250 trial participants underwent TCR sequencing, of whom 200 to 220 received two doses of AZD1222 and roughly 25 received two doses of the MenACWY control vaccine. Trial participants were enrolled into age subgroups of 18-55, 56-69 and 70-plus years, which contained about 150, 27 and 61 TCR-sequenced participants, respectively. The investigation overall reported the following: Most participants were white British and females outnumbered males, and the authors suggested that clonal diversity may have been underestimated. The 56-69-year group was small, and its depth increase did not reach significance, likely because of low power. Conclusions about previously exposed vaccinees were limited because only a handful of AZD1222 recipients were SARS-CoV-2 seropositive at baseline. After two AZD1222 doses, both the breadth and the depth of spike-specific TCRs were significantly higher than at day 0 and than in MenACWY recipients. The vaccine-associated CD4 TCRs covered the entire spike protein, and the dominant responses fell in regions 160-218 and 743-854. Because no samples from the day 14 peak response were available, repertoires could be characterized only after the peak T cell response. Reportedly, almost half of the unique spike-specific TCRs recognized epitopes lying outside the regions that are mutated in the B.1.351 and B.1.1.7 variants.

The CDR3 spans 14 residues, from the cysteine through the phenylalanine. Only the CDR3 region is kept as DNA, spanning 42 bases read in frame from base 1. V ends up 7 bases short and J 7 bases short, with an unmatched junction base count of 7. The germline V gene sets CDR1 to SNHLY and CDR2 to FYNNEI. Of note for this clone: Which antigen it targets is not known. No base-level quality is on record; no much larger clone is a single base apart.

The time point label corresponds to: about 28 days (+/-7) after the second vaccine dose. AZD1222 recipients with second doses at about 4 weeks or about 12 weeks were pooled, because spike-specific TCR depth and breadth did not differ between schedules. Samples from vaccinated people were obtained from the UK trials COV001 and COV002, which included a single-blind randomized controlled phase 2/3 trial of AZD1222 (ChAdOx1 nCoV-19) in healthy adults. For TCRbeta chain sequencing, PBMC samples from trial participants were taken at day 0 and at day 28 after the second dose. The CDR3 regions of human TCRbeta chains were subjected to immunosequencing. As for the original processing: Repertoire TCRs were matched against a reference library of SARS-CoV-2-specific TCRs generated with the MIRA antigen-specificity platform. Breadth was defined as the fraction of unique TCRs that were SARS-CoV-2-associated. Depth was defined as the fraction of total T cells that were SARS-CoV-2-associated. Using the MIRA data, each spike-specific TCR was mapped to the spike region that the TCR reacts to and placed in a CD4 or CD8 class. Log10-transformed breadth and depth values were compared by one-way ANOVA with Sidak's multiple comparisons tests. TCRdb mirrors the immuneACCESS table, restricted to in-frame sequences. Some clones are absent from its copies; in checked studies, under half trace to an unresolved V gene, and the reason for the others is unknown. The V and J calls and the clone size are those of that table, but D and trimming were determined from the DNA. The sample data list 150,000 or so clones, and approximately 90% of these were observed just once. The biggest ten clones account for approximately 1.2% of the sample.

Sequencing used peripheral blood, obtained 28 days after the second AZD1222 dose. This sequence was found in an adult who received the AZD1222 COVID-19 vaccine. The rearranged chain carries TRBV2 and TRBJ2-2; the junction holds 9 bases that match TRBD1. The CDR3: CASTQDRGSGELFF. The sequence in DNA is TGTGCCAGCACCCAGGACAGGGGAAGCGGGGAGCTGTTTTTT.